This TCR beta chain was profiled in a study of cytomegalovirus exposure and HLA in healthy donors. Use of 60 Vbeta and 13 Jbeta primers characterized the PCR. Clones were sequenced by immunoSEQ multiplex PCR, and TCRdb holds only the in-frame ones, with some missing. The table lists 160,000 or so clones, approximately 88% of them singletons. V lost 8 bases and J lost 12, with 10 bases in between. The germline V gene encodes CDR1 MNHEY and CDR2 SVGAGI. The CDR3 sequence is 9 residues long. Findings of the study overall: Differences between HLA loci emerged in a later analysis of TCR association rates, with DRB1 most and HLA-C fewest.

On this clone: Its target is unknown.

Sequencing was performed on PBMCs. The source of this sequence is a woman in her late teens or twenties in good health and CMV-seronegative. This chain links TRBV6-5 with TRBJ1-1; no clear D. CDR3 nucleotide sequence: TGTGCCAGCGGCGGAGGACCTTTCTTT. This encodes CASGGGPFF.